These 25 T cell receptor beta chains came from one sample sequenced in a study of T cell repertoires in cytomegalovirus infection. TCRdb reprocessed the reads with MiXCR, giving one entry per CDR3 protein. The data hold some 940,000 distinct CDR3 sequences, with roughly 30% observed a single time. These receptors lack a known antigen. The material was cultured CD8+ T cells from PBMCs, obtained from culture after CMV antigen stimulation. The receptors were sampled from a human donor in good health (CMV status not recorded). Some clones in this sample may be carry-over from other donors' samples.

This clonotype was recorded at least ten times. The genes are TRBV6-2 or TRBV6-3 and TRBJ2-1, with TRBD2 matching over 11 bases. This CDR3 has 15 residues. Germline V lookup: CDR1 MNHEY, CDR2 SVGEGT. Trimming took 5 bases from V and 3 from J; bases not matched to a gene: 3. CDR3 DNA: TGTGCCAGCAGTCTAGCGGGGGGAAACTACAATGAGCAGTTCTTC. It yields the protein CASSLAGGNYNEQFF.

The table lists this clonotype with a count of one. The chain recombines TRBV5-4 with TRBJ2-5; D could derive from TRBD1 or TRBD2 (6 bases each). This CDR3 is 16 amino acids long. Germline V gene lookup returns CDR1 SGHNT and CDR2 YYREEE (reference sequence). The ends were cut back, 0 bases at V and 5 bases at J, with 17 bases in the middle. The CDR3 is CASSLDVRGQGETQYF. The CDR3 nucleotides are TGTGCCAGCAGCTTGGACGTCCGGGGGCAGGGTGAGACCCAGTACTTC.

This CDR3 is CASSRPDGNEKLFF. In DNA, the CDR3 is TGCGCCAGCAGCCGACCGGACGGTAATGAAAAACTGTTTTTT. The rearrangement joins TRBV4-1 to TRBJ1-4; no definite D call. The CDR3 extends over 14 amino acids. V was clipped by 4 bases and J by 4 bases, with 10 bases between them. Per the germline V gene, CDR1 is MGHRA and CDR2 is YSYEKL.

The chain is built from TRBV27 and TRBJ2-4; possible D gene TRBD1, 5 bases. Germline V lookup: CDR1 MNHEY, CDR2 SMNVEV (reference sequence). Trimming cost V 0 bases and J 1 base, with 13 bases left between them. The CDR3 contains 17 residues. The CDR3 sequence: CASSLSGQFMAKNIQYF. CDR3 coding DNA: TGTGCCAGCAGTTTATCGGGGCAATTTATGGCCAAAAACATTCAGTACTTC.

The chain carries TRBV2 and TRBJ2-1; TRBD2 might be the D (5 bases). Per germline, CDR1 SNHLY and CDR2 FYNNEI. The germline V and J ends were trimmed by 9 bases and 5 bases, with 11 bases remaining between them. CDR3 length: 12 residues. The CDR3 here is CAREAPNNEQFF. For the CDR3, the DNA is TGTGCCAGGGAGGCGCCTAACAATGAGCAGTTCTTC.

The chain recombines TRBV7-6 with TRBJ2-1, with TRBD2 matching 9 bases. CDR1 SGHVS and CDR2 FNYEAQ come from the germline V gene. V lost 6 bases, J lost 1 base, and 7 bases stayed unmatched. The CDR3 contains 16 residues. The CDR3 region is CASSLLLAGSYNEQFF. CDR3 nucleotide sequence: TGTGCCAGCAGTTTACTTCTAGCGGGGTCCTACAATGAGCAGTTCTTC.

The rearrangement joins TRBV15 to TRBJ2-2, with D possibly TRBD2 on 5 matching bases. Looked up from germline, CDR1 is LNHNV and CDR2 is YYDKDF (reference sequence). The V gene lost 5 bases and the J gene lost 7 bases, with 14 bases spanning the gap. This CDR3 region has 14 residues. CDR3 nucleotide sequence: TGTGCCACCAGCGGTGAGCCGGGAATCGGGGAGCTGTTTTTT. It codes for CATSGEPGIGELFF.

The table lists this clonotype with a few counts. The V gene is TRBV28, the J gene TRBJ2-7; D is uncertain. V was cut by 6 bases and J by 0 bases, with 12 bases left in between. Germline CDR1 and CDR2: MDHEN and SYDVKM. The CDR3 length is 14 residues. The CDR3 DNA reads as TGTGCCAGCAGCACCCTTAGGCTCTCCTACGAGCAGTACGTC. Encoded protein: CASSTLRLSYEQYV.

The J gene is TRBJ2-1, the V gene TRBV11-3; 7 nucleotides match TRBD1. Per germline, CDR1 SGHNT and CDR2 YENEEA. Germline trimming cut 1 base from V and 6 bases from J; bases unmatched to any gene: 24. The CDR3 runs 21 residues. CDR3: CASSLGSGKVYSGTVINEQFF. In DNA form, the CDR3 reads TGTGCCAGCAGCTTAGGATCAGGAAAGGTCTATTCCGGGACAGTGATCAATGAGCAGTTCTTC.

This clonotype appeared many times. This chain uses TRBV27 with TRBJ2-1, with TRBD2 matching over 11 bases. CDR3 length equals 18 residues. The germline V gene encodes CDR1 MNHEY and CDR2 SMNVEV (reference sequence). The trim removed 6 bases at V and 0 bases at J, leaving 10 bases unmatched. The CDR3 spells CASSLRLAGGSSYNEQFF. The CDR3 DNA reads TGTGCCAGCAGCTTGCGCCTAGCGGGGGGTAGCTCCTACAATGAGCAGTTCTTC.

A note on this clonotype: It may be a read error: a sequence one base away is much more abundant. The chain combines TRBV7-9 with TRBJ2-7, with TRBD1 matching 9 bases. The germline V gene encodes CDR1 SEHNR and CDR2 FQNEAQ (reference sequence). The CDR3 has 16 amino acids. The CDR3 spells CDSSLAVGQGIYEQYF. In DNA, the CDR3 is TGTGACAGCAGCTTAGCCGTGGGACAGGGTATCTACGAGCAGTACTTC.

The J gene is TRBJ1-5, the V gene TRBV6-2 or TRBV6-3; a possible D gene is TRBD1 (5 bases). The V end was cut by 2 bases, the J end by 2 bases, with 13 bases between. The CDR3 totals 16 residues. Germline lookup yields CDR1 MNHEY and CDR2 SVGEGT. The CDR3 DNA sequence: TGTGCCAGCAGTTACCGGGCAGGGAGGCGCAATCAGCCCCAGCATTTT. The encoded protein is CASSYRAGRRNQPQHF.

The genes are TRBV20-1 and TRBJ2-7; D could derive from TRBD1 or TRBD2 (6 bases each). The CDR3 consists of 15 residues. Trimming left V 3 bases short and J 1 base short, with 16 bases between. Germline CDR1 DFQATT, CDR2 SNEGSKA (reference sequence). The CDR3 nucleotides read TGCAGTGCTAGGGATCAAAGGGGGGTATCCTACGAGCAGTACGTC. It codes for CSARDQRGVSYEQYV.

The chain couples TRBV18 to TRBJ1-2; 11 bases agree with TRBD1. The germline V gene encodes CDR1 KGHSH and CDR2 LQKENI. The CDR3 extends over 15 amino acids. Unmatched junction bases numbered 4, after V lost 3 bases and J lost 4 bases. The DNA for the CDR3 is TGTGCCAGCTCACCGGACAGGGGGCACGGCTATGGCTACACCTTC. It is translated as CASSPDRGHGYGYTF.

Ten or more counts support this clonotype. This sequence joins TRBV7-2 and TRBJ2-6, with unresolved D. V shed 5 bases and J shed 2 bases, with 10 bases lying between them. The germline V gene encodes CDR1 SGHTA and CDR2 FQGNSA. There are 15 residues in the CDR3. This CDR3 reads CASSIGSAGANVLTF. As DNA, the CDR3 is TGTGCCAGCAGCATTGGCTCGGCTGGGGCCAACGTCCTGACTTTC.

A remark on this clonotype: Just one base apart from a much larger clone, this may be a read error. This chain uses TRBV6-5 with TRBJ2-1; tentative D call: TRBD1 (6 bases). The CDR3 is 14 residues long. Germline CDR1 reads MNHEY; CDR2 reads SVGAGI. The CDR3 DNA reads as TGTGACAGCAGTTACTTAGGGGGCTACAATGAGCAGTTCTTC. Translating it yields CDSSYLGGYNEQFF.

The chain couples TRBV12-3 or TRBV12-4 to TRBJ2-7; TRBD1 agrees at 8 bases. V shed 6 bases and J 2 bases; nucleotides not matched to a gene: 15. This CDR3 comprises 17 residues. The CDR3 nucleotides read TGTGCCAGCAGCTCCGCTAGGGAAGCAGGGGGCGCCTACGAGCAGTACTTC. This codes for CASSSAREAGGAYEQYF.

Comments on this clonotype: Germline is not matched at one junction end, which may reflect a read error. The CDR3 bases are TGTGCCAGCAGCCTCGTCGGGACAACTACTGAAAAACTGTTTTTT. Protein sequence: CASSLVGTTTEKLFF. V gene TRBV3-1 combines with J gene TRBJ1-4; D perhaps matches TRBD1 (6 bases). Germline V gene sequence: CDR1 LGHDT, CDR2 YNNKEL (reference sequence). The CDR3 totals 15 residues.

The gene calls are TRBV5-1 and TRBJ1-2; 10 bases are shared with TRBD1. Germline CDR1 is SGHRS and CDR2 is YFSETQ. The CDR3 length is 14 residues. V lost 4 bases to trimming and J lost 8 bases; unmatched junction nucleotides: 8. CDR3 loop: CASSLGQGRTGYTF. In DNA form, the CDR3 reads TGCGCCAGCAGCCTGGGACAGGGGAGGACCGGCTACACCTTC. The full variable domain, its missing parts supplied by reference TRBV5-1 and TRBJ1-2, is KAGVTQTPRYLIKTRGQQVTLSCSPISGHRSVSWYQQTPGQGLQFLFEYFSETQRNKGNFPGRFSGRQFSNSRSEMNVSTLELGDSALYLCASSLGQGRTGYTFGSGTRLTVV.

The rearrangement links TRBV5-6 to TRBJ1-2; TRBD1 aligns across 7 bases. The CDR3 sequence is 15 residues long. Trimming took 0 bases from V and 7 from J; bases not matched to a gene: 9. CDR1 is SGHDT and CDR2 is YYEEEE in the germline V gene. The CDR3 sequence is CASSLVETGAGGYTF. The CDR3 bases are TGTGCCAGCAGCTTGGTCGAAACAGGGGCAGGTGGCTACACCTTC. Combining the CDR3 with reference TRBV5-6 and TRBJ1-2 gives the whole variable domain DAGVTQSPTHLIKTRGQQVTLRCSPKSGHDTVSWYQQALGQGPQFIFQYYEEEERQRGNFPDRFSGHQFPNYSSELNVNALLLGDSALYLCASSLVETGAGGYTFGSGTRLTVV.

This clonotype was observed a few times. The chain's CDR3 is CASSYSKRLRDRGYNEQFF. The CDR3 DNA reads TGTGCCAGCAGTTACTCGAAAAGATTAAGGGACAGGGGCTACAATGAGCAGTTCTTC. The rearrangement joins TRBV6-6 to TRBJ2-1; TRBD1 agrees at 10 bases. This CDR3 contains 19 residues. J was trimmed by 3 bases and V by 0 bases; bases with no gene match: 11. Germline CDR1 and CDR2: MNHNY and SVGAGI (reference sequence).

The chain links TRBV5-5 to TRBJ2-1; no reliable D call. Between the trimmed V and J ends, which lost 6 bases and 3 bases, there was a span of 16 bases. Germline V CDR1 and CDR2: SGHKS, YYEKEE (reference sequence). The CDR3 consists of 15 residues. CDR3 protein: CASTYLGKNYNEQFF. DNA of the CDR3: TGTGCCAGCACCTACTTAGGAAAAAACTACAATGAGCAGTTCTTC.

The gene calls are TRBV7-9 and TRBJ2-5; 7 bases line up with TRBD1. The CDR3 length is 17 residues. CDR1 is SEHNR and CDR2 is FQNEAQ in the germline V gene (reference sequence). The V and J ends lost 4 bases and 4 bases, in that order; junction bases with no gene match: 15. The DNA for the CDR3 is TGTGCCAGCAGCTCCCCTTCCGTAATACAGGGGTTAGAGACCCAGTACTTC. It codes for CASSSPSVIQGLETQYF.

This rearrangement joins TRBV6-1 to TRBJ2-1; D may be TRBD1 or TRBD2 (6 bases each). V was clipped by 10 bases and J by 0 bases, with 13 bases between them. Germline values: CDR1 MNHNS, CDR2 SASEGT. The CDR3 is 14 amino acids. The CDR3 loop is CAIRGQSSYNEQFF. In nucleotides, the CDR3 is TGTGCCATCCGGGGGCAGAGCTCCTACAATGAGCAGTTCTTC.

Written as DNA, the CDR3 is TGTGCCAGCAGTCCAGCGGGGGGGCGAATCGGGGAGCTGTTTTTT. Its translation is CASSPAGGRIGELFF. The chain couples TRBV27 to TRBJ2-2; 10 positions match TRBD2. This CDR3 is built from 15 residues. Germline V gene lookup returns CDR1 MNHEY and CDR2 SMNVEV (reference sequence). The J segment lost 7 bases and the V segment lost 5 bases, leaving 7 bases of the junction unmatched.